These T cell receptor beta chains were read from a single sample in a study of T-cell reconstitution after alpha-beta-depleted transplantation in children. MiXCR, run by TCRdb on the PCR reads, gives a single entry per CDR3 protein. This sample carries about 110,000 distinct CDR3 sequences, about 6.4% of them seen once, and the ten largest clones take approximately 25%. The specimen was PBMCs, mostly from graft donor cells, collected 360 days after TCRalphabeta/CD19-depleted stem cell transplant. Receptors were obtained from a male patient under 10 years old who had a stem cell transplant for acute lymphoblastic leukemia, so the T cells may come from the graft donor. Both conserved end residues are part of each CDR3. The D gene is left open where the match is weak. Clone size is shown for a subset of rows, as once, few, many or a class of expanded clone.

v_gene	d_gene	abundance	j_gene	CDR3aa	CDR3nt
TRBV28	.	.	TRBJ2-5	CASSLAPGGAAQETQYF	TGTGCCAGCAGTCTGGCCCCAGGCGGCGCGGCTCAAGAGACCCAGTACTTC
TRBV7-2	.	many	TRBJ2-7	CASSLYKTYEQYF	TGTGCCAGCAGCTTGTACAAAACCTACGAGCAGTACTTC
TRBV11-2	TRBD2	few	TRBJ2-5	CASSPKEGLAGPQETQYF	TGTGCCAGCAGCCCCAAGGAAGGACTAGCGGGTCCACAAGAGACCCAGTACTTC
TRBV5-6	.	many	TRBJ2-1	CASSLGTYNEQFF	TGTGCCAGCAGCTTAGGGACCTACAATGAGCAGTTCTTC
TRBV7-2	TRBD2	few	TRBJ2-6	CARGVSSGANVLTF	TGTGCCCGGGGGGTTAGCTCTGGGGCCAACGTCCTGACTTTC
TRBV7-9	TRBD1	many	TRBJ2-5	CASSSRGQAETQYF	TGTGCCAGCAGCTCCCGCGGACAGGCGGAGACCCAGTACTTC
TRBV30	.	many	TRBJ2-7	CAWSVGYEQYF	TGTGCCTGGAGTGTTGGATACGAGCAGTACTTC
TRBV28	TRBD2	many	TRBJ2-3	CASSSNPSGRFFLF	TGTGCCAGCAGTTCCAACCCTAGCGGGAGGTTTTTCCTTTTT
TRBV10-3	.	many	TRBJ1-3	CAISDRTTSGNTIYF	TGTGCCATCAGTGATAGGACAACCTCTGGAAACACCATATATTTT
TRBV6-5	.	many	TRBJ1-1	CASSYPDTGTEAFF	TGTGCCAGCAGTTACCCGGACACGGGAACTGAAGCTTTCTTT
TRBV7-9	TRBD1	.	TRBJ1-6	CASSNSGQASSPLHF	TGTGCCAGCAGCAATTCGGGACAGGCGAGTTCACCCCTCCACTTT
TRBV3-1	.	few	TRBJ2-7	CASSHGEGDEQYF	TGTGCCAGCAGCCACGGAGAGGGAGACGAGCAGTACTTC
TRBV7-2	TRBD1	few	TRBJ1-1	CASSLGQHTEAFF	TGTGCCAGCAGTTTGGGACAGCACACTGAAGCTTTCTTT
TRBV28	TRBD1	many	TRBJ2-7	CASSLPPTGVGRYEQYF	TGTGCCAGCAGTTTACCGCCTACAGGGGTAGGGCGGTACGAGCAGTACTTC
TRBV7-2	.	.	TRBJ2-3	CASSLTTNGGPYSPLDTRGMQYF	TGTGCCAGCAGTCTAACGACTAACGGGGGGCCCTATAGCCCCCTTGATACACGGGGTATGCAGTATTTT
TRBV11-2	.	many	TRBJ2-1	CASSFDGRTNEQFF	TGTGCCAGCAGCTTTGACGGGAGAACGAATGAGCAGTTCTTC
TRBV4-2	.	many	TRBJ1-1	CASSQGWGAFF	TGTGCCAGCAGCCAAGGCTGGGGGGCTTTCTTT
TRBV27	.	few	TRBJ2-5	CASQDGQETQYF	TGTGCCAGCCAAGACGGCCAAGAGACCCAGTACTTC
TRBV20-1	TRBD2	many	TRBJ2-3	CSATSGGTDTQYF	TGCAGTGCCACCAGCGGGGGCACAGATACGCAGTATTTT
TRBV15	TRBD2	.	TRBJ2-5	CATSSQGGKLETQYF	TGTGCCACCAGCTCCCAGGGAGGGAAGCTAGAGACCCAGTACTTC
TRBV7-9	.	few	TRBJ2-3	CASSLEIGEDTQYF	TGTGCCAGCAGCTTAGAAATTGGGGAAGATACGCAGTATTTT
TRBV20-1	TRBD2	many	TRBJ2-7	CSASPGTSGWYEQYF	TGCAGTGCTTCCCCTGGGACTAGCGGGTGGTACGAGCAGTACTTC
TRBV28	TRBD2	many	TRBJ2-7	CASHPYGGSWYEQYF	TGTGCCAGCCATCCTTACGGCGGGAGTTGGTACGAGCAGTACTTC
TRBV9	TRBD2	.	TRBJ2-7	CASSQGTSRHEQYF	TGTGCCAGCAGCCAGGGGACTAGCCGCCACGAGCAGTACTTC
TRBV9	.	few	TRBJ2-5	CASSGSGQYF	TGTGCCAGCTCCGGGAGCGGCCAGTACTTC
TRBV6-5	TRBD1	many	TRBJ1-6	CASSRDRGSYNSPLHF	TGTGCCAGCAGTCGTGACAGGGGGTCCTATAATTCACCCCTCCACTTT
TRBV6-1	.	few	TRBJ2-5	CASSALGRRETQYF	TGTGCCAGCAGTGCTCTAGGACGGAGGGAGACCCAGTACTTC